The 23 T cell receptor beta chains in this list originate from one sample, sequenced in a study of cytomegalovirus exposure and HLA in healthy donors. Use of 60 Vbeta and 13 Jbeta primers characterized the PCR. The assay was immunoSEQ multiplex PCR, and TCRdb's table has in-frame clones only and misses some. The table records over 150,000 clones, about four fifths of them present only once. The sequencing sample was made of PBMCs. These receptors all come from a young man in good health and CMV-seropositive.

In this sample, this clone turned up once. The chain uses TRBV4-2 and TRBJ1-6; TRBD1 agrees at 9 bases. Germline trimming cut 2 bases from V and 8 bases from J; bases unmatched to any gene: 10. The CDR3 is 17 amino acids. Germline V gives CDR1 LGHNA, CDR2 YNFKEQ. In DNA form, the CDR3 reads TGTGCCAGCAGCCAATCTAGGGGACAGGGTCCGGATTCACCCCTCCACTTT. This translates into CASSQSRGQGPDSPLHF.

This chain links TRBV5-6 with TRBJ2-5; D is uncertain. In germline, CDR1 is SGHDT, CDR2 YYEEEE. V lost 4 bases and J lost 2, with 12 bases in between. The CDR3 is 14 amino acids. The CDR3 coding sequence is TGTGCCAGCAGCATGGGGTCGACACAAGAGACCCAGTACTTC. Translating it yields CASSMGSTQETQYF.

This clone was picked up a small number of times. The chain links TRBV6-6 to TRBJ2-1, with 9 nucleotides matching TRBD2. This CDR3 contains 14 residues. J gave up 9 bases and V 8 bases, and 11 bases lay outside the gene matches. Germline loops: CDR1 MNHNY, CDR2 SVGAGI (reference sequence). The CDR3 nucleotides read TGTGCCAGCGAAGTCCTAGCGGGATTCCGTGAGCAGTTCTTC. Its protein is CASEVLAGFREQFF.

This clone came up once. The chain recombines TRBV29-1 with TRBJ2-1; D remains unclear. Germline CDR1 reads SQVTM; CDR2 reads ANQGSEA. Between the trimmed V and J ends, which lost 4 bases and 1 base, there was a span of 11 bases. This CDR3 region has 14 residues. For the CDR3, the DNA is TGCAGCGTTGTGGCTTATACGTCCTACAATGAGCAGTTCTTC. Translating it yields CSVVAYTSYNEQFF.

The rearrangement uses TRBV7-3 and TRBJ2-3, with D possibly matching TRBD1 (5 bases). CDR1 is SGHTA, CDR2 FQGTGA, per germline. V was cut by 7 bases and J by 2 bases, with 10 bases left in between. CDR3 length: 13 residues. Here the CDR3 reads CASTHGATDTQYF. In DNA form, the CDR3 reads TGTGCCAGCACTCATGGGGCCACAGATACGCAGTATTTT.

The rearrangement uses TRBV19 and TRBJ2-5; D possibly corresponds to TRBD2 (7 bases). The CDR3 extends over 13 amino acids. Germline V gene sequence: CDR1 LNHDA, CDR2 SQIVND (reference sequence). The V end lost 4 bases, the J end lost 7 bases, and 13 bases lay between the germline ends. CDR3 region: CASSKGGGGTQYF. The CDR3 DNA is TGTGCCAGTAGTAAGGGGGGGGGTGGGACCCAGTACTTC.

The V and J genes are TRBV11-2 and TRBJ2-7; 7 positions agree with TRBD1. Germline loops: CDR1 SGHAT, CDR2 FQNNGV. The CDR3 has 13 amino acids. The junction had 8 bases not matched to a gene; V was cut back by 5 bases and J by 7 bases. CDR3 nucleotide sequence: TGTGCCAGCAGCCGGACAGGCCTCGGGGAGCAGTACTTC. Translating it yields CASSRTGLGEQYF.

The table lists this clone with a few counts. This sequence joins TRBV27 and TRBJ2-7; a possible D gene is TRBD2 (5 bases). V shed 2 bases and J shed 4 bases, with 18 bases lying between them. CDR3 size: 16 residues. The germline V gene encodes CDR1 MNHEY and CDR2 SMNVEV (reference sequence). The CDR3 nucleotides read TGTGCCAGCAGTTTAACCCCCCCGGGGAATCCTTACGAGCAGTACTTC. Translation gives CASSLTPPGNPYEQYF.

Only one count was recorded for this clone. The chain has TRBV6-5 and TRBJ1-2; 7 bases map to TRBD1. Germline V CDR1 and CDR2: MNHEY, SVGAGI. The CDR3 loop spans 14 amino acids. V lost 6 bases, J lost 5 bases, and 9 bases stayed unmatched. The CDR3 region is CASRKTGWRYGYTF. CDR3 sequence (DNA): TGTGCCAGCAGGAAGACAGGGTGGAGGTATGGCTACACCTTC.

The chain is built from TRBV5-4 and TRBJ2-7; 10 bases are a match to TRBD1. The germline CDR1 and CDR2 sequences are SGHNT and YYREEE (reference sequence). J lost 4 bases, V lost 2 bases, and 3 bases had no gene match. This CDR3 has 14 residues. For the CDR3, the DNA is TGTGCCAGCAGCTTAGGGGACAGGGGATACGAGCAGTACTTC. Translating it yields CASSLGDRGYEQYF.

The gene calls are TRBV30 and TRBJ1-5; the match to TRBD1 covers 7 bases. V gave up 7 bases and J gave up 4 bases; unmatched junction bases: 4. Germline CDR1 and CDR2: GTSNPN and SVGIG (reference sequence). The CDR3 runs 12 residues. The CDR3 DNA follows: TGTGCCTCGAGACAGGGAAATCAGCCCCAGCATTTT. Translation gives CASRQGNQPQHF.

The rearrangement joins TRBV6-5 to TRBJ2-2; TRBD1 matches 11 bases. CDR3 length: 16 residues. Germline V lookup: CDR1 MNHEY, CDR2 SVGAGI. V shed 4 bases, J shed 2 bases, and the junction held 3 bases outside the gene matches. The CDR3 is CASSWTGGRNTGELFF. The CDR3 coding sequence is TGTGCCAGCAGTTGGACAGGGGGCCGAAACACCGGGGAGCTGTTTTTT.

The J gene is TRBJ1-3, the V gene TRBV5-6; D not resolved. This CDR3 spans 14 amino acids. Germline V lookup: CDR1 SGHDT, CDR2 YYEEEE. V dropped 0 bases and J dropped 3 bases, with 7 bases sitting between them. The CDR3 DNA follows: TGTGCCAGCAGCTTGGGACACGATGGAAACACCATATATTTT. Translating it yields CASSLGHDGNTIYF. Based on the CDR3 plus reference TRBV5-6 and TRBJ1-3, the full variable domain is DAGVTQSPTHLIKTRGQQVTLRCSPKSGHDTVSWYQQALGQGPQFIFQYYEEEERQRGNFPDRFSGHQFPNYSSELNVNALLLGDSALYLCASSLGHDGNTIYFGEGSWLTVV.

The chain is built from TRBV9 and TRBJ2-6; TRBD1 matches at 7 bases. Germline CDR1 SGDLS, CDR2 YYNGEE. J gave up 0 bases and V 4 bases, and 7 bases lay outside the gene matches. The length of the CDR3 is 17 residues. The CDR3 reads CASSRQGLPSGANVLTF. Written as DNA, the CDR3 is TGTGCCAGCAGCAGACAGGGTCTACCCTCTGGGGCCAACGTCCTGACTTTC.

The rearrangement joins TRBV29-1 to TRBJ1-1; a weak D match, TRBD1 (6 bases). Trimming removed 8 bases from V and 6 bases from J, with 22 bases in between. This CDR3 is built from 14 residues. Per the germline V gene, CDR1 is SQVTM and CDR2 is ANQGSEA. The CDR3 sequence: CSHLPGGQAPEAFF. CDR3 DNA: TGCAGCCACCTACCGGGGGGACAAGCGCCTGAAGCTTTCTTT.

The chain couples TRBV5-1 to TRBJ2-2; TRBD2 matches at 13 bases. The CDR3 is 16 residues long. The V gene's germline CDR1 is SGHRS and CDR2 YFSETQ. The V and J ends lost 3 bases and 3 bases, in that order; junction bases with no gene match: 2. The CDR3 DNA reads TGCGCCAGCAGCTGGACTAGCGGGAGAGACACCGGGGAGCTGTTTTTT. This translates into CASSWTSGRDTGELFF.

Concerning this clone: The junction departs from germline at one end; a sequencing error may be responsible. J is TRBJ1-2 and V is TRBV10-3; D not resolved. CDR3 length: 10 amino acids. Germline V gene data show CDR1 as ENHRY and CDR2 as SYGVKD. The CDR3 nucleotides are TGTGCCATCAGTGAACGGGAGCTTTTATTC. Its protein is CAISERELLF.

The DNA for the CDR3 is TGTGCCAGCAGTTTGGGCAATAACTATGGCTACACCTTC. It translates to CASSLGNNYGYTF. The chain is built from TRBV27 and TRBJ1-2; D uncertain. The V gene's germline CDR1 is MNHEY and CDR2 SMNVEV (reference sequence). Trimming shortened V by 3 bases and J by 1 base, and 6 bases separated the two germline ends. The CDR3 is 13 amino acids.

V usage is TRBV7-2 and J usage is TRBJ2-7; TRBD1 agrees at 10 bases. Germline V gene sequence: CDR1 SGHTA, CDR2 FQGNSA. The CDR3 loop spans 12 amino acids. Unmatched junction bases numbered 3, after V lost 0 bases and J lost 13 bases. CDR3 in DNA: TGTGCCAGCAGCTTAGCAGACAGGGGGCAATACTTC. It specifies CASSLADRGQYF.

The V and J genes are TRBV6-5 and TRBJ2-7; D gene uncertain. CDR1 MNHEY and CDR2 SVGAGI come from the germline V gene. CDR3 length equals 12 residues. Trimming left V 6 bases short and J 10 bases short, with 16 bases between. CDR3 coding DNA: TGTGCCAGCAGCCAAAATGCGGCAGATCAGTACTTC. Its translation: CASSQNAADQYF.

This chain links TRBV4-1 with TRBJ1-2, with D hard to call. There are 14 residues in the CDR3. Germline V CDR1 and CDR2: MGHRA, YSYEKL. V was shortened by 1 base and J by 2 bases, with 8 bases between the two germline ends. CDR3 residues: CASSQVGKNYGYTF. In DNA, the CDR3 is TGCGCCAGCAGCCAAGTTGGCAAGAACTATGGCTACACCTTC.

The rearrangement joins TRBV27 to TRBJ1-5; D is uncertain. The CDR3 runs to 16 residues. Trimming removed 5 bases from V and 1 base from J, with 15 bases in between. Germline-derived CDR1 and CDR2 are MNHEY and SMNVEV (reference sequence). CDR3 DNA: TGTGCCAGCAGTATAGGAATGGCGGGGAGCAATCAGCCCCAGCATTTT. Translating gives CASSIGMAGSNQPQHF.

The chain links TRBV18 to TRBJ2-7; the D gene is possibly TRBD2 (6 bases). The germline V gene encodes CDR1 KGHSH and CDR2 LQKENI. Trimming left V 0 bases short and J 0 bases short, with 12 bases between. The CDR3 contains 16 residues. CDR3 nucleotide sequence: TGTGCCAGCTCACCACCGGGACTTAGCCCCTCCTACGAGCAGTACTTC. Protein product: CASSPPGLSPSYEQYF. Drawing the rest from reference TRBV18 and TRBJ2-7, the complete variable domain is NAGVMQNPRHLVRRRGQEARLRCSPMKGHSHVYWYRQLPEEGLKFMVYLQKENIIDESGMPKERFSAEFPKEGPSILRIQQVVRGDSAAYFCASSPPGLSPSYEQYFGPGTRLTVT.